Following are 17 T cell receptor beta chains from one sample sequenced in a study of CD8 T cells in Susac syndrome. Random hexamers primed reverse transcription of 0.5 to 1 ug RNA. From the immunoSEQ multiplex PCR reads, TCRdb called clonotypes with MiXCR, one entry per CDR3 protein. The sample contains about 150,000 distinct CDR3 sequences, around 96% of which appear only once. Sequencing was done on a sample of CD4+ T cells from PBMCs. Receptors were obtained from a human donor with Susac syndrome.

In its sample, this clonotype was seen once. The chain links TRBV5-6 to TRBJ1-2, with unresolved D. Germline loops: CDR1 SGHDT, CDR2 YYEEEE. V shed 3 bases and J shed 5 bases, with 20 bases lying between them. The CDR3 totals 16 residues. CDR3 bases: TGTGCCAGCAGCTCGGACTTCTATAAATGGGGATATGGCTACACCTTC. It specifies CASSSDFYKWGYGYTF.

This sequence joins TRBV20-1 and TRBJ2-3, with 8 nucleotides matching TRBD2. CDR1 and CDR2 (germline): DFQATT, SNEGSKA (reference sequence). The V gene end was trimmed by 1 base and the J gene end by 8 bases; junction bases not matched to a gene: 11. The CDR3 totals 15 residues. The CDR3 DNA reads TGCAGTGCTAGAGCTGCTAGCGGGCCCCAGGGTACGCAGTATTTT. This gives the protein CSARAASGPQGTQYF.

J is TRBJ1-2 and V is TRBV29-1, with 9 bases that match TRBD1. Germline V gene data show CDR1 as SQVTM and CDR2 as ANQGSEA. The CDR3 consists of 14 residues. J lost 7 bases, V lost 3 bases, and 9 bases had no gene match. The CDR3 DNA is TGCAGCGTTGAGGGGGGACAGGGCCTCTCTGGCTACACCTTC. This translates into CSVEGGQGLSGYTF.

The rearrangement uses TRBV29-1 and TRBJ2-5; no clear D. Looked up from germline, CDR1 is SQVTM and CDR2 is ANQGSEA. The CDR3 loop spans 11 amino acids. V dropped 4 bases and J dropped 1 base, with 4 bases sitting between them. This chain's CDR3 is CSVATQETQYF. The CDR3 DNA follows: TGCAGCGTTGCCACCCAAGAGACCCAGTACTTC.

V gene TRBV7-2 combines with J gene TRBJ1-5; D gene unclear. V gave up 1 base and J gave up 4 bases, with 8 bases separating them. In germline, CDR1 is SGHTA, CDR2 FQGNSA. The CDR3 covers 14 residues. CDR3 amino acids: CASSLGSGNQPQHF. As DNA, the CDR3 is TGTGCCAGCAGCTTAGGTTCGGGTAATCAGCCCCAGCATTTT.

This chain uses TRBV2 with TRBJ1-2, with D perhaps matching TRBD1 (5 bases). The CDR3 extends over 16 amino acids. Germline V CDR1 and CDR2: SNHLY, FYNNEI. The ends were cut back, 5 bases at V and 4 bases at J, with 20 bases in the middle. The CDR3 loop is CASSPSMGTGSYGYTF. CDR3 nucleotides: TGTGCCAGCAGTCCCTCTATGGGGACCGGTTCCTATGGCTACACCTTC.

This clonotype was observed a single time. This chain links TRBV29-1 with TRBJ2-2; either TRBD1 or TRBD2 may fit D (5 bases each). The CDR3 loop spans 12 amino acids. The germline V gene encodes CDR1 SQVTM and CDR2 ANQGSEA. Trimming stripped 5 bases from V and 4 bases from J, with 8 bases between. The CDR3 DNA reads as TGCAGCGTTTTGGGGGTCACCGGGGAGCTGTTTTTT. It yields the protein CSVLGVTGELFF.

V is TRBV29-1 and J is TRBJ1-1; no firm D call. The V gene's germline CDR1 is SQVTM and CDR2 ANQGSEA. V lost 7 bases and J lost 2, with 11 bases in between. The CDR3 contains 12 residues. The CDR3 nucleotides are TGCAGCGCGGGAGGCCCAAACACTGAAGCTTTCTTT. As protein: CSAGGPNTEAFF.

This chain links TRBV21-1 with TRBJ2-2; the listed D gene, TRBD2, was not tested against the DNA. TRBV21-1 has pseudogene status. The CDR3 totals 17 residues. As DNA, the CDR3 is TGTGCCAGCAGCAAAGGGGAGGAGGGGGCCAACACCGGGGAGCTGTTTTTT. It codes for CASSKGEEGANTGELFF.

V gene TRBV20-1 combines with J gene TRBJ2-3, with 12 bases that match TRBD2. The CDR3 covers 14 residues. After removal of 5 bases from V and 5 bases from J, the junction contained 5 bases not matched to a gene. In germline, CDR1 is DFQATT, CDR2 SNEGSKA (reference sequence). CDR3 in DNA: TGCAGTGCTCCTAGCGGGGGGGCGGTAGATACGCAGTATTTT. Amino acid sequence: CSAPSGGAVDTQYF.

V gene TRBV18 combines with J gene TRBJ2-2; D is perhaps TRBD1 (5 bases). CDR3 size: 16 residues. Germline CDR1 KGHSH, CDR2 LQKENI. V was cut by 5 bases and J by 4 bases, with 17 bases left in between. Here the CDR3 reads CASSSPSRVPTGELFF. In DNA form, the CDR3 reads TGTGCCAGCTCATCCCCGTCCAGGGTGCCCACCGGGGAGCTGTTTTTT. Full variable domain (remainder filled in from reference TRBV18 and TRBJ2-2): NAGVMQNPRHLVRRRGQEARLRCSPMKGHSHVYWYRQLPEEGLKFMVYLQKENIIDESGMPKERFSAEFPKEGPSILRIQQVVRGDSAAYFCASSSPSRVPTGELFFGEGSRLTVL.

In this sample, this clonotype turned up a few times. The chain links TRBV12-3 or TRBV12-4 to TRBJ2-1, with no clear D. CDR3 size: 13 residues. Trimming stripped 6 bases from V and 0 bases from J, with 6 bases between. CDR3 DNA sequence: TGTGCCAGCAGGGCGGACTCCTACAATGAGCAGTTCTTC. Its protein is CASRADSYNEQFF.

The rearrangement uses TRBV12-3 or TRBV12-4 and TRBJ2-7; 9 bases are a match to TRBD2. CDR3 length: 14 residues. J gave up 2 bases and V 6 bases, and 5 bases lay outside the gene matches. CDR3: CASSTGLATYEQYF. The CDR3 bases are TGTGCCAGCAGCACAGGACTAGCGACCTACGAGCAGTACTTC.

V gene TRBV5-4 combines with J gene TRBJ1-1; unclear D gene. Between the trimmed V and J ends, which lost 2 bases and 0 bases, there was a span of 8 bases. Germline CDR1 is SGHNT and CDR2 is YYREEE (reference sequence). This CDR3 contains 14 residues. The CDR3 DNA is TGTGCCAGCAGCTTCACACCTATGAACACTGAAGCTTTCTTT. This gives the protein CASSFTPMNTEAFF.

The rearrangement links TRBV5-1 to TRBJ2-1, with TRBD1 matching over 7 bases. CDR1 SGHRS and CDR2 YFSETQ come from the germline V gene. This CDR3 has 13 residues. The J segment lost 7 bases and the V segment lost 5 bases, leaving 6 bases of the junction unmatched. CDR3 amino acids: CASSQAGGNEQFF. In nucleotides, the CDR3 is TGCGCCAGCAGTCAGGCAGGGGGAAATGAGCAGTTCTTC.

V is TRBV15 and J is TRBJ2-5, with D perhaps TRBD1 (5 bases). The germline V gene has CDR1 LNHNV and CDR2 YYDKDF (reference sequence). V was pared by 1 base and J by 3 bases, with 9 bases between. The CDR3 consists of 14 residues. This chain's CDR3 is CATSRGSREETQYF. The CDR3 bases are TGTGCCACCAGCAGAGGATCCAGGGAAGAGACCCAGTACTTC.

The rearrangement joins TRBV20-1 to TRBJ2-1; D uncertain. Germline V gives CDR1 DFQATT, CDR2 SNEGSKA (reference sequence). This CDR3 spans 12 amino acids. Trimming removed 1 base at V and 10 bases at J, with 11 bases between. The CDR3 coding sequence is TGCAGTGCTAGAGTTGAAGGTGTAGAGCAGTTCTTC. Translated: CSARVEGVEQFF.